These T cell receptor beta chains were read from a single sample in a study of blood T cell repertoires in COVID-19. Clones were sequenced by immunoSEQ multiplex PCR, and TCRdb holds only the in-frame ones, with some missing. The sample lists over 300,000 clones; approximately 87% were seen once. Sequencing used PBMCs or T cells enriched from blood (not recorded which). The source of these receptors is a woman between 25 and 40 years old with acute COVID-19. The CDR3 runs from the conserved cysteine through the conserved F or W.

>TRBV24-1|TRBJ2-1
CATSDPGQGYNEQFF
>TRBV3-1/TRBV3-2|TRBJ1-1
CASSQDVIAREDLMNTEAFF
>TRBV9|TRBJ2-3
CASSVAAGYTDTQYF
>TRBV9|TRBJ1-4
CASSVWTGPNEKLFF
>TRBV6-5|TRBJ1-2
CASREGGVGNYGYTF
>TRBV4-3|TRBJ1-5
CASSQEIGSNQPQHF
>TRBV2|TRBJ2-7
CASSTDSSYEQYF
>TRBV24-1|TRBJ1-5
CATSDSQGYSNQPQHF
>TRBV7-7|TRBJ2-7
CASSATGGSYEQYF
>TRBV11-2|TRBJ2-4
CASSLGPRTGDIQYF
>TRBV19|TRBJ1-4
CASSRGRGGEKLFF
>TRBV6-1|TRBJ1-2
CASSEKLGVSGYTF
>TRBV27|TRBJ2-3
CASRLGGHLTDTQYF
>TRBV19|TRBJ2-1
CASSTWLGGGAVGEQFF
>TRBV10-3|TRBJ1-5
CAISEGQGSNQPQHF
>TRBV7-2|TRBJ2-3
CASSLTPPRRGDTDTQYF
>TRBV15|TRBJ1-2
CATSSPGTDYGYTF
>TRBV6-1|TRBJ1-6
CASSEVPQGILHF
>TRBV29-1|TRBJ1-2
CSTDQTPGVANYGYTF
>TRBV29-1|TRBJ2-7
CSVRKRGSDYEQYF
>TRBV6-5|TRBJ2-7
CASKSGTAAYEQYF
>TRBV4-2|TRBJ1-5
CASSQDRGGSQPQHF
>TRBV9|TRBJ1-2
CASSGDPTGSNYGYTF
>TRBV9|TRBJ2-3
CASSVGSITSTDTQYF
>TRBV18|TRBJ1-3
CASSPDRAGNTIYF
>TRBV4-1|TRBJ1-2
CASSQDPRSNYGYTF
>TRBV4-1|TRBJ2-7
CASRQGFSYEQYF
>TRBV19|TRBJ2-1
CASTSMGTGSYNEQFF
>TRBV19|TRBJ1-2
CASSRGQRYGYTF
>TRBV3-1/TRBV3-2|TRBJ1-6
CASSQDWLAGQGHYSPLHF